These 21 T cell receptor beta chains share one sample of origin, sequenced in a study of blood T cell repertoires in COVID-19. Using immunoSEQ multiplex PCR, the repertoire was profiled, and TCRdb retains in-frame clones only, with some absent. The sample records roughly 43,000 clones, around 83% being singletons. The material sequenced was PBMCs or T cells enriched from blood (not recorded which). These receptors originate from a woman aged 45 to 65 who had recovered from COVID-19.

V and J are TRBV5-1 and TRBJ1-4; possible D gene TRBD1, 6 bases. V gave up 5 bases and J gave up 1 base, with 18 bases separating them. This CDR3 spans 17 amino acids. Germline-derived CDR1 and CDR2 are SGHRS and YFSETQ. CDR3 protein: CASSSRGAGRTNEKLFF. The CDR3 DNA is TGCGCCAGCAGTTCACGGGGGGCTGGACGAACTAATGAAAAACTGTTTTTT.

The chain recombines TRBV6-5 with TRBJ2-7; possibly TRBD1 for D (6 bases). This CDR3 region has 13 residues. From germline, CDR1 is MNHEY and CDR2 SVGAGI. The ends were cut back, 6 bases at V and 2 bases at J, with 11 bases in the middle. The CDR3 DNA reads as TGTGCCAGCAGCCTCGGACAGACCTACGAGCAGTACTTC. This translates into CASSLGQTYEQYF.

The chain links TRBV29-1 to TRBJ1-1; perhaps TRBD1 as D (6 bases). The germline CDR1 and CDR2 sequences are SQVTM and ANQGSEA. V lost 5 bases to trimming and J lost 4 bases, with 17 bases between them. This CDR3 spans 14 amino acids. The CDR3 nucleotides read TGCAGCGTTTCACCGGGACACACCACCACTGAAGCTTTCTTT. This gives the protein CSVSPGHTTTEAFF.

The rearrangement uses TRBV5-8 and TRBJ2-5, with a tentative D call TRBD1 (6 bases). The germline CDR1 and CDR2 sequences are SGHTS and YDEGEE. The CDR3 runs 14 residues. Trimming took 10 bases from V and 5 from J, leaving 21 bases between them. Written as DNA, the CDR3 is TGTGCCGGTGCAGGGGCCGCTTGGGAGGAGACCCAGTACTTC. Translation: CAGAGAAWEETQYF.

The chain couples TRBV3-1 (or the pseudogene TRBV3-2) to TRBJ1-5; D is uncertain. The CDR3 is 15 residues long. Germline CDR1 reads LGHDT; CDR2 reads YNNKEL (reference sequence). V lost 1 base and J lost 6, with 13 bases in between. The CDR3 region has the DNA TGTGCCAGCAGCCAAGGGCCTATAGCGGGTCAGCCCCAGCATTTT. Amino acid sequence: CASSQGPIAGQPQHF.

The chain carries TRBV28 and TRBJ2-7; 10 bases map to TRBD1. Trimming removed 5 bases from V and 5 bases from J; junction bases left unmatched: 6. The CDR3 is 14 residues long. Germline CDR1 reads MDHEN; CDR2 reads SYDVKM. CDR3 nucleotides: TGTGCCAGCAGTCCGGGACAGGGGATAAACGAGCAGTACTTC. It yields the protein CASSPGQGINEQYF.

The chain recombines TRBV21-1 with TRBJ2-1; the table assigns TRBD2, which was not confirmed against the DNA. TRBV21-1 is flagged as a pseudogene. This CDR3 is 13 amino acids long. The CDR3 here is CASCRSSYNEQFF. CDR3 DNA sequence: TGTGCCAGTTGTCGTAGCTCCTACAATGAGCAGTTCTTC.

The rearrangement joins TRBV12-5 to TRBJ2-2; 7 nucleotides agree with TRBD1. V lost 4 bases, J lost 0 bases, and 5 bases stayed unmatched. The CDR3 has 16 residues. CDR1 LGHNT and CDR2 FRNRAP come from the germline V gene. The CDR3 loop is CASGSGQPSNTGELFF. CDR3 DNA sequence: TGTGCTAGTGGTTCGGGACAGCCTTCGAACACCGGGGAGCTGTTTTTT.

This CDR3 is CASSSTEKLFF. The CDR3 nucleotides are TGTGCCAGCAGCTCTACGGAAAAACTGTTTTTT. The V gene is TRBV7-9, the J gene TRBJ1-4; no firm D call. Trimming stripped 4 bases from V and 8 bases from J, with 5 bases between. In germline, CDR1 is SEHNR, CDR2 FQNEAQ (reference sequence). This CDR3 spans 11 amino acids. Full variable domain (rest looked up from reference TRBV7-9 and TRBJ1-4): DTGVSQNPRHKITKRGQNVTFRCDPISEHNRLYWYRQTLGQGPEFLTYFQNEAQLEKSRLLSDRFSAERPKGSFSTLEIQRTEQGDSAMYLCASSSTEKLFFGSGTQLSVL.

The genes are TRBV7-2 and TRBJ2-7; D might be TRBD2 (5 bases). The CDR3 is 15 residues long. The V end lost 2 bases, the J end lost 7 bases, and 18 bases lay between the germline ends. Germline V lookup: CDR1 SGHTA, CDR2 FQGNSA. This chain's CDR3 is CASSLQGLSGGEQYF. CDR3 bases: TGTGCCAGCAGCTTACAAGGGTTATCGGGCGGGGAGCAGTACTTC.

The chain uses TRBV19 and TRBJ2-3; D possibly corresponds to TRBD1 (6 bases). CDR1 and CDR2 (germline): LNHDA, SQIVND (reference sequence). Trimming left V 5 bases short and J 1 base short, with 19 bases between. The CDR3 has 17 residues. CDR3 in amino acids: CASSLTSQNRGTDTQYF. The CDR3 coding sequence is TGTGCCAGTAGTCTCACGAGCCAAAACAGGGGCACAGATACGCAGTATTTT.

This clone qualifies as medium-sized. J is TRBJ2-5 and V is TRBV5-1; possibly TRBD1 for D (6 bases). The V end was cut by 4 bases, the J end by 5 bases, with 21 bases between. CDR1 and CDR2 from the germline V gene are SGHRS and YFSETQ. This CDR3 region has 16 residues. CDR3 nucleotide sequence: TGCGCCAGCAGCCCTGAGGTATACAGGGTCAAGGAGACCCAGTACTTC. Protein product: CASSPEVYRVKETQYF.

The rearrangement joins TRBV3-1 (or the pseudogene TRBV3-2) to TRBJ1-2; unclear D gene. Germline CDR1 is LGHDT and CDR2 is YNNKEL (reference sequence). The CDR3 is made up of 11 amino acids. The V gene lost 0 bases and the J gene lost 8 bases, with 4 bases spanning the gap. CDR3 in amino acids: CASSQDSGYTF. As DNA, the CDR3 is TGTGCCAGCAGCCAAGATTCGGGCTACACCTTC.

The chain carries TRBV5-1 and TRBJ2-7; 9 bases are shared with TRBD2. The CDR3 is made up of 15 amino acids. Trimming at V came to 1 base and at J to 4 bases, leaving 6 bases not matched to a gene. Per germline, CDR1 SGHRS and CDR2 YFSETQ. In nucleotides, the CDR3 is TGCGCCAGCAGCTTGACCGGGACTAGCCCTTACGAGCAGTACTTC. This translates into CASSLTGTSPYEQYF. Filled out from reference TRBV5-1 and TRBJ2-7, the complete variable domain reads KAGVTQTPRYLIKTRGQQVTLSCSPISGHRSVSWYQQTPGQGLQFLFEYFSETQRNKGNFPGRFSGRQFSNSRSEMNVSTLELGDSALYLCASSLTGTSPYEQYFGPGTRLTVT.

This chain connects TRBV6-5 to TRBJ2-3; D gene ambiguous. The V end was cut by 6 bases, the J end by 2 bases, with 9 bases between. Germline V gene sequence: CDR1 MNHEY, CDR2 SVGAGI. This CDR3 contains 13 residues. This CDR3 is CASRKEITDTQYF. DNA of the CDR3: TGTGCCAGCAGGAAGGAGATCACAGATACGCAGTATTTT.

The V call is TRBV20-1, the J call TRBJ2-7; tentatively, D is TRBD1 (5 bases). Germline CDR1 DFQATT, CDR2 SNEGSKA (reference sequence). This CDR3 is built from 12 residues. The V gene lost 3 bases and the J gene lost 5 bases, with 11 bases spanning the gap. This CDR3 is CSASVAGNEQYF. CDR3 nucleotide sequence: TGCAGTGCTAGTGTGGCAGGGAACGAGCAGTACTTC.

CDR3 nucleotide sequence: TGTGCCAGCAGCCCCCTGGGGACAGTGAACACTGAAGCTTTCTTT. Its translation is CASSPLGTVNTEAFF. This sequence joins TRBV7-9 and TRBJ1-1, with 7 bases aligning to TRBD1. Per the germline V gene, CDR1 is SEHNR and CDR2 is FQNEAQ (reference sequence). V dropped 5 bases and J dropped 0; count of bases not matched to a gene: 6. The CDR3 runs 15 residues.

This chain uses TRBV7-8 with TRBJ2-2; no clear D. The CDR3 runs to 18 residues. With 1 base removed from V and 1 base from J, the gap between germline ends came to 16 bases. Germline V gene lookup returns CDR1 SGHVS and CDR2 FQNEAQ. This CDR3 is CASSLVEAMPGNTGELFF. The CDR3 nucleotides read TGTGCCAGCAGCTTAGTAGAGGCAATGCCCGGGAACACCGGGGAGCTGTTTTTT.

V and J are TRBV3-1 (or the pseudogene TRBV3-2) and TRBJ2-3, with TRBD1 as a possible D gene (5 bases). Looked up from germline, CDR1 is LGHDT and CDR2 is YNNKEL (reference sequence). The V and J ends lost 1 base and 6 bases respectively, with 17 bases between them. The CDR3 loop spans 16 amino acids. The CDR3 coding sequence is TGTGCCAGCAGCCAAGCAAGGGGTGGAGAACGGGATACGCAGTATTTT. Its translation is CASSQARGGERDTQYF.

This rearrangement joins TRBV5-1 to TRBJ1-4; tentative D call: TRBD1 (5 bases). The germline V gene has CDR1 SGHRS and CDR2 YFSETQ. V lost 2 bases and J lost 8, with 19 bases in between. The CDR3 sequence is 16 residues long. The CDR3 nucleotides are TGCGCCAGCAGCTTATCGACAGCCCCTATGACGGAAAAACTGTTTTTT. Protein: CASSLSTAPMTEKLFF.

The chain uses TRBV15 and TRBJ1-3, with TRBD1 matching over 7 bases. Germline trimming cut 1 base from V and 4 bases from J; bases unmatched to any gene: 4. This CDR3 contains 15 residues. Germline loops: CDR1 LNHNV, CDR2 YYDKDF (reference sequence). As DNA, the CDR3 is TGTGCCACCAGCAGAGGGGACAGTTTAGGAAACACCATATATTTT. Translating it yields CATSRGDSLGNTIYF.